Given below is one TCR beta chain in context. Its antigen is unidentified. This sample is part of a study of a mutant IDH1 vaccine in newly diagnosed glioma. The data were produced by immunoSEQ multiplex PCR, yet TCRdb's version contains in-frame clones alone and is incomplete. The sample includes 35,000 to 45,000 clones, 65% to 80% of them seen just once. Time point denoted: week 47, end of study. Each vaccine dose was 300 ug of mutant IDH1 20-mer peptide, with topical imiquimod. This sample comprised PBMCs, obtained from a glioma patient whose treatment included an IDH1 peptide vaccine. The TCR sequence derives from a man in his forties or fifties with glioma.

For the CDR3, the DNA is TGTGCCAGCAGCAAGACAGGGAGGGAGACCCAGTACTTC. Protein: CASSKTGRETQYF. This sequence joins TRBV27 and TRBJ2-5; maybe TRBD1 (7 bases). Between the trimmed V and J ends, which lost 6 bases and 5 bases, there was a span of 13 bases. Germline values: CDR1 MNHEY, CDR2 SMNVEV (reference sequence). The length of the CDR3 is 13 residues.